This is a list of T cell receptor beta chains from one sample in a study of T cells in localized non-small cell lung cancer. Sequencing was performed with immunoSEQ multiplex PCR; in TCRdb, only in-frame clones are kept and a portion is missing. The data contain about 52,000 clones, around 86% of them singletons. The sequencing here drew on PBMCs, taken before any cancer treatment. These receptors were collected from a female donor with stage II lung adenocarcinoma. CDR3s include the opening cysteine and the closing phenylalanine or tryptophan. A D gene is named only where the DNA matches it firmly. A row's size may be missing; if present it is once, few, many or a size class.

cdr3_length: 13
v_call: TRBV6-1
clone_size: -
j_call: TRBJ2-7
d_call: -
cdr3_nt: TGTGCCAGCAGCCCTTCCAGCGTTTACGAGCAGTACTTC
cdr3_aa: CASSPSSVYEQYF

cdr3_length: 14
v_call: TRBV2
clone_size: -
j_call: TRBJ1-4
d_call: -
cdr3_nt: TGTGCCAGCAGTGACGGAGGGGGGCGGGAAAAACTGTTTTTT
cdr3_aa: CASSDGGGREKLFF

cdr3_length: 13
v_call: TRBV6-5
clone_size: -
j_call: TRBJ1-2
d_call: -
cdr3_nt: TGTGCCAGCAGGGGTCCGGAGACCTATGGCTACACCTTC
cdr3_aa: CASRGPETYGYTF

cdr3_length: 15
v_call: TRBV25-1
clone_size: -
j_call: TRBJ1-1
d_call: -
cdr3_nt: TGTGCCAGCAGTGAATCTGGTGAAATGAACACTGAAGCTTTCTTT
cdr3_aa: CASSESGEMNTEAFF

cdr3_length: 11
v_call: TRBV20-1
clone_size: -
j_call: TRBJ2-7
d_call: TRBD2
cdr3_nt: TGCAGTGTTCTCCAGCGGGGAGAGCAGTACTTC
cdr3_aa: CSVLQRGEQYF

cdr3_length: 16
v_call: TRBV19
clone_size: once
j_call: TRBJ1-2
d_call: -
cdr3_nt: TGTGCCAGTAGTATAGATCACATGGGGGGGAGCTATGGCTACACCTTC
cdr3_aa: CASSIDHMGGSYGYTF

cdr3_length: 14
v_call: TRBV2
clone_size: -
j_call: TRBJ1-3
d_call: -
cdr3_nt: TGTGCCAGCAAAGGGACGACCTCTGGAAACACCATATATTTT
cdr3_aa: CASKGTTSGNTIYF

cdr3_length: 14
v_call: TRBV6-6
clone_size: -
j_call: TRBJ1-1
d_call: TRBD1
cdr3_nt: TGTGCCAGCAGTCCCCAGGGGGCGGACACTGAAGCTTTCTTT
cdr3_aa: CASSPQGADTEAFF

cdr3_length: 14
v_call: TRBV6-5
clone_size: -
j_call: TRBJ1-5
d_call: -
cdr3_nt: TGTGCCAGCGCCCGGGCCAGGGAGGATCAGCCCCAGCATTTT
cdr3_aa: CASARAREDQPQHF

cdr3_length: 13
v_call: TRBV5-6
clone_size: once
j_call: TRBJ2-2
d_call: -
cdr3_nt: TGTGCCAGCAGCTTGTATAATGCCGGGGAGCTGTTTTTT
cdr3_aa: CASSLYNAGELFF

cdr3_length: 15
v_call: TRBV5-1
clone_size: -
j_call: TRBJ2-7
d_call: -
cdr3_nt: TGCGCCAGCAGCTTGGGCGGAAGCAGCTCCTACGAGCAGTACTTC
cdr3_aa: CASSLGGSSSYEQYF

cdr3_length: 16
v_call: TRBV6-5
clone_size: -
j_call: TRBJ2-7
d_call: -
cdr3_nt: TGTGCCAGCAGTTACTCGGGACATAATAGTCCCTACGAGCAGTACTTC
cdr3_aa: CASSYSGHNSPYEQYF

cdr3_length: 14
v_call: TRBV19
clone_size: -
j_call: TRBJ2-1
d_call: TRBD2
cdr3_nt: TGTGCCAGCAATACGAGACTAGCAGGCAATGAGCAGTTCTTC
cdr3_aa: CASNTRLAGNEQFF

cdr3_length: 15
v_call: TRBV6-5
clone_size: -
j_call: TRBJ2-5
d_call: -
cdr3_nt: TGTGCCAGCAGTTATTCTCCTACCCTTGGCGAGACCCAGTACTTC
cdr3_aa: CASSYSPTLGETQYF